The 5 T cell receptor beta chains reported below all come from one sample, sequenced in a study of human T cells and chemical hapten exposure. TCRdb recomputed calls from the RACE reads with MiXCR, one row per CDR3 protein. This sample has some 57,000 distinct CDR3 sequences, with over 9.5% found just once. The time point was: patch test 2, 6 weeks after DPC sensitization. Treatment: therapeutic diphenylcyclopropenone sensitization with weekly scalp DPC. Sequences were derived from whole blood, sampled in connection with sensitization to the hapten diphenylcyclopropenone (DPC). Receptor source: a woman in her fifties or sixties with alopecia areata. Some clones in this sample may be carry-over from other donors' samples.

This chain joins TRBV24-1 and TRBJ2-5, with TRBD2 as a possible D gene (5 bases). The CDR3 extends over 14 amino acids. The V end was cut by 3 bases, the J end by 5 bases, with 12 bases between. Germline CDR1 reads KGHDR; CDR2 reads SFDVKD. The CDR3 loop is CATSDAGTGETQYF. CDR3 coding DNA: TGTGCCACCAGTGATGCGGGTACGGGGGAGACCCAGTACTTC.

The rearrangement joins TRBV6-4 to TRBJ2-1, with TRBD2 identical over 8 bases. With V trimmed by 2 bases and J by 9 bases, 9 bases remained unmatched. Germline CDR1 is MRHNA and CDR2 is SNTAGT. The CDR3 totals 15 residues. CDR3 protein: CASSDDGGATSEQFF. The CDR3 DNA sequence: TGTGCCAGCAGTGACGACGGGGGGGCTACAAGTGAGCAGTTCTTC.

This clonotype was observed many times. This chain uses TRBV10-3 with TRBJ2-7; D remains unclear. The germline V and J ends were trimmed by 0 bases and 0 bases, with 3 bases remaining between them. This CDR3 region has 13 residues. The germline V gene encodes CDR1 ENHRY and CDR2 SYGVKD. The DNA for the CDR3 is TGTGCCATCAGTGAGTCGACCTCCTACGAGCAGTACTTC. This sequence encodes CAISESTSYEQYF.

The chain recombines TRBV6-1 with TRBJ1-5; 10 bases are shared with TRBD1. Germline assignment: CDR1 MNHNS and CDR2 SASEGT. CDR3 size: 15 residues. After removal of 5 bases from V and 6 bases from J, the junction contained 7 bases not matched to a gene. CDR3 amino acids: CASSQDRGQGQPQHF. The CDR3, as DNA: TGTGCCAGCAGTCAAGACAGGGGGCAAGGTCAGCCCCAGCATTTT.

This clonotype was observed at least ten times. The rearrangement uses TRBV20-1 and TRBJ1-5, with D maybe TRBD1 (6 bases). V lost 3 bases, J lost 6 bases, and 15 bases lay in between. CDR1 and CDR2 (germline): DFQATT, SNEGSKA (reference sequence). The CDR3 totals 14 residues. The CDR3 sequence is CSASENTGPQPQHF. For the CDR3, the DNA is TGCAGTGCTAGCGAAAATACAGGGCCTCAGCCCCAGCATTTT.